The T cell receptor (beta chain) described here comes from a study of vaccination and CD4 T cells after COVID-19. Treatment denoted: approximately 11-day PBMC culture with coronavirus spike peptide pools or control peptides (ViraFEST assay). The Oncomine TCR Beta short-read assay sequenced DNA from cultured CD4+ T cells. TCRdb recomputed calls from the PCR reads with MiXCR, one row per CDR3 protein. The sample records about 11,000 distinct CDR3 sequences, approximately 32% being singletons. CDR1 is MGHRA and CDR2 is YSYEKL in the germline V gene. V lost 3 bases and J lost 1; bases outside the gene matches: 12. The CDR3 sequence is 17 residues long. This clonotype has a handful of counts. Its cognate antigen is unknown.

The V and J genes are TRBV4-1 and TRBJ2-7; TRBD1 aligns across 7 bases. The starting material was CD4+ T cells from blood, cultured in vitro, obtained after SARS-CoV-2 vaccination. The receptor's source is a human donor who had recovered from COVID-19. The CDR3 DNA sequence: TGCGCCAGCAGCCAGGACAGAGGGACAGACTCGTCCTACGAGCAGTACTTC. As protein: CASSQDRGTDSSYEQYF.